This T cell receptor (beta chain) was recorded in a study of T cells after somatic rescue of genetic block. Repertoires were generated with immunoSEQ multiplex PCR, while TCRdb's copy carries only in-frame clones and drops some. This sample has roughly 55,000 clones, with 90% to 97% found just once. The CDR3 is made up of 15 amino acids. The V gene lost 1 base and the J gene lost 4 bases, with 10 bases spanning the gap. CDR1 and CDR2 from the germline V gene are MGHRA and YSYEKL. This chain uses TRBV4-1 with TRBJ2-2, with a possible D match to TRBD2 (6 bases). This clonotype was obtained from a child under two years old. What was sequenced was peripheral blood mononuclear cells (PBMCs). CDR3 protein: CASSQVETSTGELFF. The DNA for the CDR3 is TGCGCCAGCAGCCAAGTGGAGACTAGCACCGGGGAGCTGTTTTTT.